One and the same sample provided the 8 T cell receptor beta chains below, sequenced in a study of blood T cell repertoires in COVID-19. Libraries were prepared by immunoSEQ multiplex PCR; TCRdb keeps only in-frame clonotypes and omits some of them. This sample has 300,000 to 350,000 clones, with around 83% found just once. Sequenced material: peripheral blood. Receptors were obtained from a man aged 30 to 45 with active or convalescent COVID-19.

J is TRBJ2-3 and V is TRBV5-1; 12 bases are shared with TRBD2. This CDR3 spans 16 amino acids. Germline assignment: CDR1 SGHRS and CDR2 YFSETQ. With V trimmed by 5 bases and J by 3 bases, 7 bases remained unmatched. For the CDR3, the DNA is TGCGCCAGCAGTTCTAGCGGGGGGGCCGGAACAGATACGCAGTATTTT. It yields the protein CASSSSGGAGTDTQYF.

The chain combines TRBV18 with TRBJ2-3; possibly TRBD2 for D (6 bases). The CDR3 spans 16 residues. With 5 bases removed from V and 0 bases from J, the gap between germline ends came to 15 bases. Germline V gene lookup returns CDR1 KGHSH and CDR2 LQKENI. The CDR3 nucleotides are TGTGCCAGCTCAACCCTTAGCGGCGGTAGCACAGATACGCAGTATTTT. Encoded protein: CASSTLSGGSTDTQYF.

V and J are TRBV2 and TRBJ2-2; TRBD2 is a possible D gene (5 bases). The V gene's germline CDR1 is SNHLY and CDR2 FYNNEI. The CDR3 covers 14 residues. V shed 10 bases and J shed 6 bases, with 18 bases lying between them. The CDR3 loop reads CATRRQESAGELFF. The CDR3 region has the DNA TGTGCCACACGGAGGCAGGAGAGCGCCGGGGAGCTGTTTTTT.

The J gene is TRBJ2-1, the V gene TRBV5-5; D is unresolved. In germline, CDR1 is SGHKS, CDR2 YYEKEE (reference sequence). Between the trimmed V and J ends, which lost 1 base and 9 bases, there was a span of 8 bases. The CDR3 extends over 12 amino acids. The CDR3 reads CASSLTVGEQFF. The CDR3 DNA reads as TGTGCCAGCAGCTTGACAGTGGGTGAGCAGTTCTTC.

The chain employs TRBV9 and TRBJ1-1; D unresolved. Germline V gene lookup returns CDR1 SGDLS and CDR2 YYNGEE. The CDR3 has 13 amino acids. The ends were cut back, 2 bases at V and 5 bases at J, with 10 bases in the middle. The CDR3 DNA reads TGTGCCAGCAGCGTTCGAAGAGGGACTGAAGCTTTCTTT. Amino acid sequence: CASSVRRGTEAFF.

V usage is TRBV3-1 (or the pseudogene TRBV3-2) and J usage is TRBJ1-1; D is possibly TRBD1 (5 bases). The CDR3 length is 14 residues. V gave up 2 bases and J gave up 3 bases, with 10 bases separating them. CDR1 and CDR2 from the germline V gene are LGHDT and YNNKEL (reference sequence). The CDR3 DNA is TGTGCCAGCAGCCAACAGGGTTCGGACACTGAAGCTTTCTTT. Its translation: CASSQQGSDTEAFF.

This rearrangement joins TRBV4-2 to TRBJ2-5, with D perhaps matching TRBD1 (6 bases). The V end was cut by 1 base, the J end by 5 bases, with 17 bases between. Germline CDR1 reads LGHNA; CDR2 reads YNFKEQ. This CDR3 contains 16 residues. The CDR3 spells CASSQAVGRGRETQYF. The CDR3 DNA reads TGTGCCAGCAGCCAAGCTGTCGGCAGGGGTAGGGAGACCCAGTACTTC.

This chain joins TRBV24-1 and TRBJ1-5, with a weak D call TRBD1 (6 bases). Germline V gene sequence: CDR1 KGHDR, CDR2 SFDVKD. The CDR3 runs to 22 residues. Trimming removed 1 base from V and 2 bases from J, with 29 bases in between. The chain's CDR3 is CATSDLAAQGQLWVSGNQPQHF. DNA for the CDR3: TGTGCCACCAGTGATTTAGCCGCCCAAGGACAGCTATGGGTCTCCGGCAATCAGCCCCAGCATTTT.